One and the same sample provided the 9 T cell receptor beta chains below, sequenced in a study of blood T cells in healthy people across ages. Sample-barcoded 5' priming and a J-beta primer mix drove a second PCR of roughly 7 to 11 cycles. TCRdb reanalysed the 5' RACE reads using MiXCR and keeps one entry per CDR3 protein. The sample includes about 1.4 million distinct CDR3 sequences, around 59% of them seen just once. Input material: blood. The source of these receptors is a man in his late teens or twenties in good health.

This sequence joins TRBV7-9 and TRBJ2-1, with D possibly being TRBD2 (6 bases). V shed 1 base and J shed 8 bases, with 15 bases lying between them. This CDR3 region has 15 residues. Germline values: CDR1 SEHNR, CDR2 FQNEAQ (reference sequence). The CDR3 DNA follows: TGTGCCAGCAGCTTAGGAGGGACTCAGGCGGATGAGCAGTTCTTC. Protein product: CASSLGGTQADEQFF.

The chain is built from TRBV7-9 and TRBJ1-2; unclear D gene. The CDR3 is 15 amino acids. Trimming removed 1 base from V and 0 bases from J, with 9 bases in between. Per the germline V gene, CDR1 is SEHNR and CDR2 is FQNEAQ (reference sequence). CDR3 loop: CASSLVGGPNYGYTF. The DNA for the CDR3 is TGTGCCAGCAGCTTAGTAGGCGGTCCTAACTATGGCTACACCTTC. The whole variable domain, remainder taken from reference TRBV7-9 and TRBJ1-2, is DTGVSQNPRHKITKRGQNVTFRCDPISEHNRLYWYRQTLGQGPEFLTYFQNEAQLEKSRLLSDRFSAERPKGSFSTLEIQRTEQGDSAMYLCASSLVGGPNYGYTFGSGTRLTVV.

The CDR3: CASRWPGATGELFF. CDR3 DNA: TGTGCCAGCAGGTGGCCTGGCGCCACCGGGGAGCTGTTTTTT. The chain couples TRBV7-9 to TRBJ2-2; D is uncertain. V lost 6 bases and J lost 4, with 12 bases in between. This CDR3 spans 14 amino acids. Germline V lookup: CDR1 SEHNR, CDR2 FQNEAQ (reference sequence). Using reference TRBV7-9 and TRBJ2-2 for the parts outside the CDR3, the full variable domain is DTGVSQNPRHKITKRGQNVTFRCDPISEHNRLYWYRQTLGQGPEFLTYFQNEAQLEKSRLLSDRFSAERPKGSFSTLEIQRTEQGDSAMYLCASRWPGATGELFFGEGSRLTVL.

The chain uses TRBV10-3 and TRBJ2-3; D is ambiguous. In germline, CDR1 is ENHRY, CDR2 SYGVKD. V lost 6 bases and J lost 6, with 22 bases in between. This CDR3 has 16 residues. The CDR3 reads CAISGSPRQSQDTQYF. As DNA, the CDR3 is TGTGCCATCAGCGGCTCCCCGCGGCAGTCCCAGGATACGCAGTATTTT.

The chain carries TRBV12-3 or TRBV12-4 and TRBJ1-2; 7 bases map to TRBD1. The V segment lost 5 bases and the J segment 10 bases; nucleotides outside the gene matches: 10. The CDR3 runs to 13 residues. The CDR3 DNA reads as TGTGCCAGCAGTCCCGGGACAGCGGGGACCTACACCTTC. Translated: CASSPGTAGTYTF.

V usage is TRBV6-1 and J usage is TRBJ2-5, with 13 positions matching TRBD2. Germline V lookup: CDR1 MNHNS, CDR2 SASEGT. CDR3 size: 19 residues. Unmatched junction bases numbered 13, after V lost 5 bases and J lost 1 base. The CDR3 sequence: CASSPGLAGTRLFQETQYF. Written as DNA, the CDR3 is TGTGCCAGCAGTCCGGGACTAGCGGGAACTCGTCTCTTCCAAGAGACCCAGTACTTC.

The chain's CDR3 is CASSLTGGTPYGYTF. The CDR3 region has the DNA TGTGCCAGCAGTCTTACAGGGGGAACACCTTATGGCTACACCTTC. The chain employs TRBV27 and TRBJ1-2, with 8 positions matching TRBD1. The CDR3 runs to 15 residues. The germline CDR1 and CDR2 sequences are MNHEY and SMNVEV (reference sequence). Trimming took 5 bases from V and 5 from J; bases not matched to a gene: 10.

This clonotype has a single count. CDR3 residues: CASSDTWKDTQYF. The DNA for the CDR3 is TGTGCCAGCAGTGATACTTGGAAGGATACGCAGTATTTT. V gene TRBV6-1 combines with J gene TRBJ2-3; D gene uncertain. Trimming shortened V by 3 bases and J by 6 bases, and 10 bases separated the two germline ends. Germline CDR1 MNHNS, CDR2 SASEGT. The CDR3 covers 13 residues.

The genes are TRBV15 and TRBJ2-7; 7 bases line up with TRBD1. This CDR3 is 15 amino acids long. Germline V gene data show CDR1 as LNHNV and CDR2 as YYDKDF (reference sequence). Trimming removed 1 base from V and 0 bases from J; junction bases left unmatched: 3. CDR3 bases: TGTGCCACCAGCAGAGCCCGGGACAGCTCCTACGAGCAGTACTTC. It codes for CATSRARDSSYEQYF.